These 23 T cell receptor beta chains came from one sample sequenced in a study of tumor-infiltrating lymphocytes in oesophageal squamous cell carcinoma. A single record per CDR3 protein comes from TCRdb applying MiXCR to the PCR reads. The repertoire holds over 3,000 distinct CDR3 sequences, with around 15% as singletons. Sequenced material: esophageal tumor tissue. Receptors were obtained from a male donor with esophageal squamous cell carcinoma.

This clonotype was observed a few times. This likely comes from a read error, as the CDR3 has no conserved phenylalanine or tryptophan at its end. Because the CDR3's place on the DNA is in doubt, the DNA is left out and the CDR3 is given as listed by TCRdb. The chain carries TRBV7-2 and TRBJ2-1; the D segment call TRBD2 is taken from the table without a DNA check. CDR1 and CDR2 from the germline V gene are SGHTA and FQGNSA. The CDR3 region is 13 residues in length, termini included. Here the CDR3 reads CASSGSYEQYFGS.

This clonotype appeared a few times. V usage is TRBV2 and J usage is TRBJ1-4; 9 bases are a match to TRBD1. The germline gives CDR1 SNHLY, CDR2 FYNNEI. V dropped 7 bases and J dropped 8; count of bases not matched to a gene: 17. CDR3 length: 17 amino acids. This CDR3 is CASKLRDRVSLWEKLFF. In DNA form, the CDR3 reads TGTGCCAGCAAGTTGCGGGACAGGGTATCATTGTGGGAAAAACTGTTTTTT.

This clonotype was counted between two and nine times. A read error may be the cause here, since a much bigger clone is one base away. The chain has TRBV24-1 and TRBJ2-5; 7 nucleotides align to TRBD1. The CDR3 totals 16 residues. V lost 5 bases, J lost 11 bases, and 19 bases stayed unmatched. Germline V CDR1 and CDR2: KGHDR, SFDVKD. The CDR3 protein is CATSVAGTVAYNEQYF. CDR3 nucleotide sequence: TGTGCCACCAGTGTGGCCGGGACAGTTGCCTACAATGAGCAGTACTTC.

This clonotype counts as medium-sized. The V gene is TRBV10-3, the J gene TRBJ2-3; possibly TRBD2 for D (6 bases). CDR1 and CDR2 from the germline V gene are ENHRY and SYGVKD. This CDR3 region has 14 residues. Trimming cost V 10 bases and J 5 bases, with 19 bases left between them. Here the CDR3 DNA reads TGTGCCACCCTCAACCTAGCGTCGATAGATACGCAGTATTTT. It is translated as CATLNLASIDTQYF.

In this sample, this clonotype is medium-sized. This rearrangement joins TRBV12-3 or TRBV12-4 to TRBJ2-1; 8 nucleotides match TRBD2. With V trimmed by 2 bases and J by 7 bases, 7 bases remained unmatched. The CDR3 is 15 amino acids. The CDR3 is CASSLLAGGLNEQFF. CDR3 bases: TGTGCCAGCAGTTTACTCGCGGGGGGCCTTAATGAGCAGTTCTTC.

This clonotype came up many times. Given a much more abundant clone one base away, this may be a read error. The CDR3 is CASSLAGTSGVDEQYF. DNA of the CDR3: TGTGCCAGCAGCTTAGCGGGGACTAGCGGGGTTGATGAGCAGTACTTC. The chain uses TRBV7-2 and TRBJ2-7, with TRBD2 matching over 13 bases. From germline, CDR1 is SGHTA and CDR2 FQGNSA. The CDR3 totals 16 residues. The J segment lost 7 bases and the V segment lost 0 bases, leaving 6 bases of the junction unmatched.

This clonotype turned up a few times. The chain carries TRBV5-5 and TRBJ2-7; D not certain. With 0 bases removed from V and 3 bases from J, the gap between germline ends came to 4 bases. The CDR3 has 12 amino acids. Per the germline V gene, CDR1 is SGHKS and CDR2 is YYEKEE (reference sequence). CDR3 bases: TGTGCCAGCAGCTTGGCTAACTACGAGCAGTACTTC. Protein sequence: CASSLANYEQYF.

This clonotype was observed many times. The V gene is TRBV6-1, the J gene TRBJ2-1; either TRBD1 or TRBD2 may supply D (5 bases each). V was cut by 3 bases and J by 3 bases, with 9 bases left in between. Per germline, CDR1 MNHNS and CDR2 SASEGT. The CDR3 has 14 residues. The CDR3 DNA reads TGTGCCAGCAGTGAGGGGACCGACTACAATGAGCAGTTCTTC. Amino acid sequence: CASSEGTDYNEQFF.

About this clonotype itself: This may stem from a read error, because a much larger clone lies one nucleotide away. This CDR3 fails to terminate in the conserved phenylalanine or tryptophan, so it likely reflects a read error. V usage is TRBV5-8 and J usage is TRBJ2-3; 15 nucleotides match TRBD2. CDR3 size: 18 residues. Germline loops: CDR1 SGHTS, CDR2 YDEGEE. The CDR3 DNA follows: TGCGCCAGCAGCCCCGGACTAGCGGGGGGGCCAGCAACAGATACGCAGTATTTA. Amino acid sequence: CASSPGLAGGPATDTQYL.

This clonotype was seen a few times. The final CDR3 position lacks the conserved phenylalanine or tryptophan, pointing to a likely read error. The limits of the CDR3 on the DNA are not certain, so only TCRdb's listed CDR3 is given. V and J are TRBV5-5 and TRBJ2-1. Germline V gene sequence: CDR1 SGHKS, CDR2 YYEKEE (reference sequence). The CDR3 is 16 amino acids in total, end residues counted. The CDR3 protein is CASSLAYFNYGYTFGS.

By share of the sample, this clonotype is medium-sized. V and J are TRBV12-3 or TRBV12-4 and TRBJ1-1; TRBD1 agrees at 7 bases. V gave up 3 bases and J gave up 3 bases; unmatched junction bases: 4. The CDR3 totals 14 residues. CDR3 residues: CASSLRGLDTEAFF. CDR3 nucleotides: TGTGCCAGCAGTTTGAGGGGGCTGGACACTGAAGCTTTCTTT.

This clonotype was picked up many times. CDR3 DNA: TGTGCCAGCAGTTTAAGCGTCGCCGGTGTCGGGGAGCTGTTTTTT. Translated: CASSLSVAGVGELFF. The chain carries TRBV12-3 or TRBV12-4 and TRBJ2-2, with no clear D. V was pared by 2 bases and J by 7 bases, with 14 bases between. The CDR3 length is 15 residues.

About this clonotype itself: Likely a read error: the CDR3 ends without its conserved phenylalanine or tryptophan. The DNA is left out, because the CDR3 cannot be placed on it with certainty; the CDR3 is given as TCRdb lists it. This rearrangement joins TRBV6-6 to TRBJ2-3; the table's TRBD1 call for D was not verified on the DNA. CDR1 is MNHNY, CDR2 SVGAGI, per germline (reference sequence). The CDR3 length is 14 residues, termini included. CDR3 residues: CASSCAWGATPSVR.

The chain recombines TRBV19 with TRBJ2-2, with TRBD2 identical over 7 bases. The ends lost 3 bases at V and 5 bases at J; junction bases unmatched: 9. The CDR3 has 16 amino acids. The germline V gene has CDR1 LNHDA and CDR2 SQIVND (reference sequence). DNA of the CDR3: TGTGCCAGTAGTATTTTTATGGGAGGGCGTACCGGGGAGCTGTTTTTT. This codes for CASSIFMGGRTGELFF.

This clonotype was observed a handful of times. This could be a read error, since a much larger clone is one nucleotide away. The rearrangement uses TRBV19 and TRBJ2-4, with TRBD1 identical over 10 bases. The V gene's germline CDR1 is LNHDA and CDR2 SQIVND (reference sequence). The CDR3 sequence is 14 residues long. V dropped 5 bases and J dropped 13; count of bases not matched to a gene: 11. CDR3 nucleotides: TGTGCCAGTAGTTGGACAGGGGGTACATATGAGCAGTACTTC. This codes for CASSWTGGTYEQYF.

This clonotype was seen many times. The V gene is TRBV5-6, the J gene TRBJ2-2, with 8 bases aligning to TRBD1. CDR3 length: 15 amino acids. The germline CDR1 and CDR2 sequences are SGHDT and YYEEEE. J lost 1 base, V lost 2 bases, and 1 base had no gene match. The CDR3 loop reads CASSFGTGNTGELFF. The CDR3 DNA reads as TGTGCCAGCAGCTTCGGGACAGGGAACACCGGGGAGCTGTTTTTT.

This clonotype was counted ten times or more. The chain combines TRBV5-1 with TRBJ1-1; 8 bases map to TRBD1. The CDR3 has 17 residues. CDR1 SGHRS and CDR2 YFSETQ come from the germline V gene. V shed 4 bases, J shed 6 bases, and the junction held 17 bases outside the gene matches. CDR3 sequence: CASSRSLIPQGAAEAFF. The CDR3 DNA reads as TGCGCCAGCAGCCGGTCCCTGATACCGCAGGGGGCTGCTGAAGCTTTCTTT.

This clonotype has a count of ten or more. The rearrangement joins TRBV14 to TRBJ1-6; D is unclear. The germline V gene encodes CDR1 SGHDN and CDR2 FVKESK. There are 14 residues in the CDR3. Deletions cut 4 bases from V and 7 bases from J, with 11 bases between. Written as DNA, the CDR3 is TGTGCCAGCAGCCTTCGATCTAACAATTCACCCCTCCACTTT. Translation gives CASSLRSNNSPLHF.

By share of the sample, this clonotype is medium-sized. Compared with germline, one end of the junction differs, possibly owing to a read error. The chain is built from TRBV7-8 and TRBJ2-7; possibly TRBD1 or TRBD2 for D (6 bases each). Germline V gives CDR1 SGHVS, CDR2 FQNEAQ. CDR3 length: 16 amino acids. CDR3 residues: CASSLDRGRSDSPLHF. The CDR3 DNA reads TGTGCCAGCAGCTTAGACCGGGGGCGCTCGGATTCACCCCTCCACTTC.

This clonotype was observed at least ten times. The V gene is TRBV6-1, the J gene TRBJ2-2, with TRBD1 matching over 7 bases. The CDR3 is 16 amino acids. V gave up 10 bases and J gave up 5 bases; unmatched junction bases: 16. CDR1 and CDR2 (germline): MNHNS, SASEGT. This chain's CDR3 is CATTDPLTGWTGELFF. CDR3 nucleotide sequence: TGTGCCACCACTGACCCCTTGACAGGGTGGACCGGGGAGCTGTTTTTT.

This clonotype is medium-sized in the sample. Mismatch with germline at one junction end may stem from a read error. The V gene is TRBV5-6, the J gene TRBJ1-6, with D unclear. Germline lookup yields CDR1 SGHDT and CDR2 YYEEEE. This CDR3 comprises 14 residues. The DNA of the CDR3 is TGTGCCAGCAGCTTGGCTGGCTATAATTCACCCCTCCACTTC. Translation gives CASSLAGYNSPLHF.

On this clonotype itself: The missing conserved phenylalanine or tryptophan at the end of this CDR3 makes a read error likely. It is unclear where the CDR3 begins or ends on the DNA, so no DNA is shown, and the CDR3 is as TCRdb lists it. The CDR3 sequence is CASSGSPSSGYTFGS. The V gene is TRBV6-1, the J gene TRBJ2-1. The germline gives CDR1 MNHNS, CDR2 SASEGT. The CDR3 numbers 15 amino acids, ends counted.

On this clonotype itself: A much larger clonotype is one base distant, so this may be a read error. The chain employs TRBV14 and TRBJ2-3, with D possibly TRBD2 on 5 matching bases. V was shortened by 4 bases and J by 14 bases, with 22 bases between the two germline ends. The CDR3 sequence is 14 residues long. The germline gives CDR1 SGHDN, CDR2 FVKESK. CDR3 nucleotides: TGTGCCAGCAGCCGGGATCTGGGCACCGGGGAGCTGTATTTT. It specifies CASSRDLGTGELYF.